The text below deals with one T cell receptor (beta chain). The antigen is unknown. The record originates from a study of T cell responses to AZD1222 COVID-19 vaccine. With 4 bases clipped from V and 0 bases from J, the junction kept 3 bases outside the gene matches. Germline V lookup: CDR1 SGHNT, CDR2 YYREEE (reference sequence). CDR3 size: 14 residues. Clones were sequenced by immunoSEQ multiplex PCR, and TCRdb holds only the in-frame ones, with some missing. The sample records about 120,000 clones, around 80% being singletons. Regarding the study as a whole: Clonal diversity was possibly underestimated; the donors were predominantly white British and more often female. Nearly half of spike-specific TCRs reportedly target unmutated variant regions.

This clonotype originated in an adult in good health. This chain joins TRBV5-4 and TRBJ2-7, with 8 bases identical to TRBD1. The sequences come from peripheral blood, collected on day 0 of AZD1222 vaccination. The CDR3 DNA reads TGTGCCAGCAGCCCGACAGGGGTCTCCTACGAGCAGTACTTC. Its translation: CASSPTGVSYEQYF.